The following is a TCR beta chain sequence with its context. Cyclophosphamide on days +3 and +4 followed busulfan-fludarabine conditioning and a marrow graft. Using immunoSEQ multiplex PCR, the repertoire was profiled, and TCRdb retains in-frame clones only, with some absent. The repertoire holds approximately 19,000 clones, around 90% seen once, with 7.3% in the top ten. Germline loops: CDR1 MNHNY, CDR2 SVGAGI (reference sequence). V lost 8 bases, J lost 1 base, and 11 bases stayed unmatched. This CDR3 contains 16 residues. This entry belongs to a study of T cells after posttransplantation cyclophosphamide.

This sample comprised PBMCs, obtained after allogeneic stem cell transplant with posttransplant cyclophosphamide. This sequence was found in a female patient between 40 and 55 years old who received an allogeneic stem cell transplant from a related donor, was CMV-positive, and had no GVHD. A subset of T cells may come from the graft donor. The V and J genes are TRBV6-6 and TRBJ1-3; TRBD1 aligns across 7 bases. The CDR3: CASVRGQPISGNTIYF. The CDR3 coding sequence is TGTGCCAGCGTGAGGGGACAGCCCATTTCTGGAAACACCATATATTTT.